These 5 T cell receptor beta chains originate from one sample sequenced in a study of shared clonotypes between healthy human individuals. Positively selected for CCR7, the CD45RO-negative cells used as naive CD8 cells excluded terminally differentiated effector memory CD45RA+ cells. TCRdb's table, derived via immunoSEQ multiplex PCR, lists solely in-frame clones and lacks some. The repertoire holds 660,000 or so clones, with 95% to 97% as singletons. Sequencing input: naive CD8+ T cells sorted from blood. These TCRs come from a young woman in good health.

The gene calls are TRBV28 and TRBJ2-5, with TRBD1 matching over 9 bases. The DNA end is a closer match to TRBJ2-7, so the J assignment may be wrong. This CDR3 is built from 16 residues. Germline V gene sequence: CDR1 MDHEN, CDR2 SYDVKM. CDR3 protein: CASRPIRDRVDDEQYF. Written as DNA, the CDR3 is TGTGCCAGCAGACCCATCCGGGACAGGGTTGATGACGAGCAGTACTTC.

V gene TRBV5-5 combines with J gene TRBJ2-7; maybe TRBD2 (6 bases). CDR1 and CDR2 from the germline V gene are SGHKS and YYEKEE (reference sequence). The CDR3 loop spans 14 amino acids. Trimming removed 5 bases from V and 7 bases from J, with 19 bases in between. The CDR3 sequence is CASSYASGFWEQYF. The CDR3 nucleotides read TGTGCCAGCAGTTACGCGAGCGGGTTTTGGGAGCAGTACTTC.

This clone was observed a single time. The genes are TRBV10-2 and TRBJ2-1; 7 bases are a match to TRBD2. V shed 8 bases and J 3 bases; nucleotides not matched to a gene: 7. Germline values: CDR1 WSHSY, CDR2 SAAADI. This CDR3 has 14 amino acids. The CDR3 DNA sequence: TGCGCCAGCCGGCGGGAGCTGGTCTACAATGAGCAGTTCTTC. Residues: CASRRELVYNEQFF.

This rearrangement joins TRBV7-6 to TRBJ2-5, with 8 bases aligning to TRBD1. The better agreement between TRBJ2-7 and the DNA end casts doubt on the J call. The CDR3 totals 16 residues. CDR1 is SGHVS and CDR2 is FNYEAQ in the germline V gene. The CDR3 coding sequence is TGTGCCAGCAGCTTAGCGGACAGGGACCCCCCCTACGAGCAGTACTTC. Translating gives CASSLADRDPPYEQYF.

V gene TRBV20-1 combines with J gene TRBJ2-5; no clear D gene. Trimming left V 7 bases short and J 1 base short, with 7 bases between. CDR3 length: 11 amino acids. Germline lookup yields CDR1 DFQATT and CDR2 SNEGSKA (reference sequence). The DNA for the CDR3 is TGCAGTGGTTTGGGCCAAGAGACCCAGTACTTC. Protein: CSGLGQETQYF.